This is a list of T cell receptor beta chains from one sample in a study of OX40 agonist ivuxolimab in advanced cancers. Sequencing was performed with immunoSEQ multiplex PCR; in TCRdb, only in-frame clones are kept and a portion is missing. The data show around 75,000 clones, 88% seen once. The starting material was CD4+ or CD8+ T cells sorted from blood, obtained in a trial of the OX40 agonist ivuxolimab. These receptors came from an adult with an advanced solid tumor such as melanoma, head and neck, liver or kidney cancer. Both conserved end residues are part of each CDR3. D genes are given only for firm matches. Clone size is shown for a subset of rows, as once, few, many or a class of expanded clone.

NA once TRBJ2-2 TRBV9 CASSVSGTETGELFF TGTGCCAGCAGCGTTAGCGGGACAGAAACCGGGGAGCTGTTTTTT
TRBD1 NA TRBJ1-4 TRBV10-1 CARSRDRVEKLFF TGCGCCAGGTCCCGGGACAGGGTTGAAAAACTGTTTTTT
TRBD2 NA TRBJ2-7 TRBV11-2 CASSLLAGDVYEQYF TGTGCCAGCAGCCTCCTAGCGGGAGATGTCTACGAGCAGTACTTC
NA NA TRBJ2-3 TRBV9 CASSPRGTDTQYF TGTGCCAGCAGCCCCCGTGGGACAGATACGCAGTATTTT
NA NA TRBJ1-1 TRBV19 CASSIVRDTEAFF TGTGCCAGTAGTATAGTCCGGGACACTGAAGCTTTCTTT
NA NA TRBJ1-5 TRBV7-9 CASSSSLDSWDQPQHF TGTGCCAGCAGCTCTTCCTTGGACTCTTGGGATCAGCCCCAGCATTTT
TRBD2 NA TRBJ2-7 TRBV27 CASKGGAEQYF TGTGCCAGCAAGGGAGGGGCCGAGCAGTACTTC
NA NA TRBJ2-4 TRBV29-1 CSVEDDAKNIQYF TGCAGCGTTGAAGATGACGCCAAAAACATTCAGTACTTC
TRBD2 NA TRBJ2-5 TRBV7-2 CASSLVTSAETQYF TGTGCCAGCAGCTTAGTCACTAGCGCAGAGACCCAGTACTTC
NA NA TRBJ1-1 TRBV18 CASSQKGGAQRDTEAFF TGTGCCAGCTCCCAAAAGGGGGGGGCCCAAAGGGACACTGAAGCTTTCTTT
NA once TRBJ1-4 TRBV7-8 CASSRTGTRGEKLFF TGTGCCAGCAGCCGAACCGGGACCCGGGGTGAAAAACTGTTTTTT
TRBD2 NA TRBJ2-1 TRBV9 CASSVDLAGVLNEQFF TGTGCCAGCAGCGTAGATCTAGCGGGAGTTCTTAATGAGCAGTTCTTC